The T cell receptor (beta chain) under discussion was sequenced for a study of T cell clonality in common variable immunodeficiency. V gave up 3 bases and J gave up 1 base; unmatched junction bases: 1. Germline V lookup: CDR1 KGHSH, CDR2 LQKENI. The CDR3 is 15 residues long. TCRdb's copy holds only in-frame clones and misses some; the assay was immunoSEQ multiplex PCR. This sample carries 35,000 to 50,000 clones, none of them present only once. This clone was observed many times. The read finishes 3 residues shy of the CDR3 end, and the germline J gene is used to complete it. The sequence came from a person aged 18 to 70 in good health. The chain joins TRBV18 to TRBJ1-1; TRBD1 agrees at 11 bases. Material: peripheral blood mononuclear cells. The sequenced CDR3 bases are TGTGCCAGCTCACCCGGGACAGGGGGGAACACTGAA. Translation gives CASSPGTGGNTE. The CDR3, in full, reads CASSPGTGGNTEAFF. Supplemented by reference TRBV18 and TRBJ1-1, the full variable domain reads NAGVMQNPRHLVRRRGQEARLRCSPMKGHSHVYWYRQLPEEGLKFMVYLQKENIIDESGMPKERFSAEFPKEGPSILRIQQVVRGDSAAYFCASSPGTGGNTEAFFGQGTRLTVV.